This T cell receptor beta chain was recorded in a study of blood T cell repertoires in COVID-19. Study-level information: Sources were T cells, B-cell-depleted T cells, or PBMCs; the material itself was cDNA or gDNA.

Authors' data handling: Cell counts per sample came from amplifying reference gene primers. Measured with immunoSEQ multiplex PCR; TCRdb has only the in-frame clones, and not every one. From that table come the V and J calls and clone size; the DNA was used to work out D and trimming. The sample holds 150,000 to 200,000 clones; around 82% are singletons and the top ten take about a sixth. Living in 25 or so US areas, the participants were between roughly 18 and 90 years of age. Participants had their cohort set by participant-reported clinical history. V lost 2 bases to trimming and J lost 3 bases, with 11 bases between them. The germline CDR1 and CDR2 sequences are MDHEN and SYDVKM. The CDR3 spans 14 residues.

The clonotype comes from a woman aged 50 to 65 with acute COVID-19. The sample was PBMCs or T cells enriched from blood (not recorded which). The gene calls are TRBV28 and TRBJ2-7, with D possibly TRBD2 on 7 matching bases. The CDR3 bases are TGTGCCAGCAGTTTACGGGGGGCTGGCTACGAGCAGTACGTC. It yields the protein CASSLRGAGYEQYV.